Presented here are 14 T cell receptor beta chains from one specimen sequenced in a study of circulating and synovial CD4+ cells in juvenile arthritis. Clones were read by immunoSEQ multiplex PCR, and TCRdb kept only the in-frame ones, dropping some. The sample lists 30,000 to 40,000 clones; nearly 95% were seen once. Sequenced material: CD4+ T cells from blood. These receptors were collected from a human donor with juvenile idiopathic arthritis.

This clone was observed a handful of times. The chain employs TRBV4-2 and TRBJ1-3; D perhaps matches TRBD1 (6 bases). This CDR3 is built from 18 residues. Trimming stripped 1 base from V and 0 bases from J, with 16 bases between. Germline CDR1 is LGHNA and CDR2 is YNFKEQ. The CDR3 DNA reads TGTGCCAGCAGCCAAGGGACGGACAGACCCATCTCTGGAAACACCATATATTTT. Encoded protein: CASSQGTDRPISGNTIYF.

V gene TRBV28 combines with J gene TRBJ2-1; TRBD1 is a possible D gene (6 bases). Germline assignment: CDR1 MDHEN and CDR2 SYDVKM. CDR3 size: 15 residues. V gave up 3 bases and J gave up 4 bases, with 13 bases separating them. The CDR3 DNA is TGTGCCAGCAGTTTTCATGGGGGCTTTTACAATGAGCAGTTCTTC. Translated: CASSFHGGFYNEQFF.

The chain joins TRBV6-6 to TRBJ1-5, with no clear D. The germline V and J ends were trimmed by 4 bases and 0 bases, with 10 bases remaining between them. The length of the CDR3 is 15 residues. The germline gives CDR1 MNHNY, CDR2 SVGAGI (reference sequence). The CDR3 coding sequence is TGTGCCAGCAGTTCAGACTGGAATAGCAATCAGCCCCAGCATTTT. This gives the protein CASSSDWNSNQPQHF.

In this sample, this clone turned up once. V gene TRBV4-3 combines with J gene TRBJ1-1; D unclear. Germline CDR1 and CDR2: LGHNA and YSLEER. V was cut by 4 bases and J by 2 bases, with 14 bases left in between. CDR3 size: 15 residues. CDR3 amino acids: CASSLRDFGNTEAFF. CDR3 in DNA: TGCGCCAGCAGCCTTAGAGACTTTGGCAACACTGAAGCTTTCTTT.

The chain links TRBV27 to TRBJ2-5; 13 bases agree with TRBD2. Germline lookup yields CDR1 MNHEY and CDR2 SMNVEV (reference sequence). V lost 5 bases and J lost 5; bases outside the gene matches: 8. The CDR3 has 16 amino acids. In DNA, the CDR3 is TGTGCCAGCAGTCAGGGACTAGCGGGACTCGGGGAGACCCAGTACTTC. Translating it yields CASSQGLAGLGETQYF.

V usage is TRBV11-3 and J usage is TRBJ2-1, with TRBD2 identical over 14 bases. Germline CDR1 and CDR2: SGHNT and YENEEA. V gave up 5 bases and J gave up 9 bases; unmatched junction bases: 15. The CDR3 extends over 18 amino acids. Here the CDR3 reads CASSPLPGLAGEVIEQFF. The CDR3 DNA reads TGTGCCAGCAGCCCTCTTCCGGGACTAGCGGGAGAAGTGATTGAGCAGTTCTTC.

The sample holds one count of this clone. The chain recombines TRBV9 with TRBJ1-2; the match to TRBD1 covers 9 bases. The ends lost 3 bases at V and 8 bases at J; junction bases unmatched: 14. CDR1 and CDR2 from the germline V gene are SGDLS and YYNGEE. The CDR3 is made up of 16 amino acids. The CDR3 bases are TGTGCCAGCAGCGAGTGGCCGGGACAGGGATCACGCGGCTACACCTTC. This gives the protein CASSEWPGQGSRGYTF.

This clone was found once. The rearrangement links TRBV19 to TRBJ2-3; 10 nucleotides agree with TRBD2. Germline lookup yields CDR1 LNHDA and CDR2 SQIVND (reference sequence). With V trimmed by 6 bases and J by 6 bases, 6 bases remained unmatched. The CDR3 covers 14 residues. CDR3 region: CASRLAGILDTQYF. As DNA, the CDR3 is TGTGCCAGTAGACTAGCGGGGATCCTGGATACGCAGTATTTT.

This chain connects TRBV4-2 to TRBJ1-2; a possible D gene is TRBD1 (5 bases). CDR3 size: 13 residues. Germline V gene data show CDR1 as LGHNA and CDR2 as YNFKEQ. Deletions cut 3 bases from V and 8 bases from J, with 13 bases between. This chain's CDR3 is CASSQGRGQGYTF. In DNA form, the CDR3 reads TGTGCCAGCAGCCAGGGGAGGGGCCAAGGCTACACCTTC.

V usage is TRBV5-8 and J usage is TRBJ2-5; D may be TRBD1 (5 bases). Germline V gene lookup returns CDR1 SGHTS and CDR2 YDEGEE. Deletions cut 3 bases from V and 2 bases from J, with 20 bases between. The CDR3 is 17 residues long. CDR3 DNA: TGTGCCAGCAGCTCTCCACTTAGCAGGGCTGGTCAAGAGACCCAGTACTTC. Translation gives CASSSPLSRAGQETQYF. The full variable domain, in which reference TRBV5-8 and TRBJ2-5 provide the parts outside the CDR3, is EAGVTQSPTHLIKTRGQQATLRCSPISGHTSVYWYQQALGLGLQFLLWYDEGEERNRGNFPPRFSGRQFPNYSSELNVNALELEDSALYLCASSSPLSRAGQETQYFGPGTRLLVL.

The J gene is TRBJ2-2, the V gene TRBV5-1; 14 bases match TRBD2. Per the germline V gene, CDR1 is SGHRS and CDR2 is YFSETQ. The CDR3 is made up of 17 amino acids. V was pared by 0 bases and J by 6 bases, with 4 bases of the junction left unmatched. CDR3 protein: CASSLDRTSGGPGELFF. CDR3 in DNA: TGCGCCAGCAGCTTGGATCGGACTAGCGGGGGGCCCGGGGAGCTGTTTTTT.

The chain links TRBV28 to TRBJ1-2, with 8 bases fitting TRBD1. Germline loops: CDR1 MDHEN, CDR2 SYDVKM. This CDR3 is 15 amino acids long. Trimming removed 5 bases from V and 3 bases from J; junction bases left unmatched: 8. As DNA, the CDR3 is TGTGCCAGCAGTCCAAAGGACAGGGCCCACTATGGCTACACCTTC. This gives the protein CASSPKDRAHYGYTF.

A single count supports this clone. This chain joins TRBV6-6 and TRBJ2-5, with 10 bases that match TRBD1. The CDR3 consists of 15 residues. Per the germline V gene, CDR1 is MNHNY and CDR2 is SVGAGI (reference sequence). J was trimmed by 5 bases and V by 6 bases; bases with no gene match: 9. CDR3: CASSRQGAPGETQYF. CDR3 DNA: TGTGCCAGCAGCCGACAGGGGGCGCCTGGGGAGACCCAGTACTTC.

V is TRBV29-1 and J is TRBJ2-2, with D possibly TRBD1 on 8 matching bases. The germline V gene has CDR1 SQVTM and CDR2 ANQGSEA. V was shortened by 6 bases and J by 6 bases, with 20 bases between the two germline ends. There are 15 residues in the CDR3. In nucleotides, the CDR3 is TGCAGCGTGGGCAGGGGGCGGGAGTGGTCCGGGGAGCTGTTTTTT. It is translated as CSVGRGREWSGELFF.